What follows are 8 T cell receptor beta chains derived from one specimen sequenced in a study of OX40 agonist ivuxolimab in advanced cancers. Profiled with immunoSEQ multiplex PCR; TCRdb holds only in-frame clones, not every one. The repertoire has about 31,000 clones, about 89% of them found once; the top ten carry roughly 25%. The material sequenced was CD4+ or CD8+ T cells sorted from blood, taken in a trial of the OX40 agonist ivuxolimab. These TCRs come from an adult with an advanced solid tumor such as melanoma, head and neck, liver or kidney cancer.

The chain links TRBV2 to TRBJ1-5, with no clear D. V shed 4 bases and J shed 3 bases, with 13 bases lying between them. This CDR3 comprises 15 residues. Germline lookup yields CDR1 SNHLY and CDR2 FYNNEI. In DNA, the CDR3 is TGTGCCAGCAGTGCAGTGGCACAACTCAATCAGCCCCAGCATTTT. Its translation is CASSAVAQLNQPQHF. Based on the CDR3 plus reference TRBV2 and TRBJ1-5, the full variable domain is EPEVTQTPSHQVTQMGQEVILRCVPISNHLYFYWYRQILGQKVEFLVSFYNNEISEKSEIFDDQFSVERPDGSNFTLKIRSTKLEDSAMYFCASSAVAQLNQPQHFGDGTRLSIL.

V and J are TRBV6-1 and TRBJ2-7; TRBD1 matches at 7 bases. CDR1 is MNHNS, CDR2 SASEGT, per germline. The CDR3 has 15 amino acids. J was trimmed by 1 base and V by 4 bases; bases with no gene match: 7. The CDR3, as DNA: TGTGCCAGCAGTGCCAGGGGGAGTATATCCTACGAGCAGTACTTC. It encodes CASSARGSISYEQYF.

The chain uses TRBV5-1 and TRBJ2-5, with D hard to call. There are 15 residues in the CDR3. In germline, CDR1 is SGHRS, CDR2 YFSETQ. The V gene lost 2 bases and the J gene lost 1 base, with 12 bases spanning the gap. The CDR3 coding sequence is TGCGCCAGCAGCTTTGGTGACCACCTCCAAGAGACCCAGTACTTC. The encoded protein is CASSFGDHLQETQYF.

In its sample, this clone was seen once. As DNA, the CDR3 is TGTGCCACCCAGGGGCAGGGAGGAGAAAAACTGTTTTTT. Amino acids: CATQGQGGEKLFF. The chain carries TRBV7-9 and TRBJ1-4; perhaps TRBD1 as D (6 bases). This CDR3 is built from 13 residues. The germline V gene encodes CDR1 SEHNR and CDR2 FQNEAQ (reference sequence). With 10 bases removed from V and 8 bases from J, the gap between germline ends came to 17 bases.

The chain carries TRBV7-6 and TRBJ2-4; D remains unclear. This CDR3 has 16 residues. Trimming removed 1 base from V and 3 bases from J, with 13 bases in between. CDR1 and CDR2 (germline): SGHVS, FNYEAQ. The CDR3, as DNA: TGTGCCAGCAGCTTAGATAGGCCAGGCAACAAAAACATTCAGTACTTC. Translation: CASSLDRPGNKNIQYF.

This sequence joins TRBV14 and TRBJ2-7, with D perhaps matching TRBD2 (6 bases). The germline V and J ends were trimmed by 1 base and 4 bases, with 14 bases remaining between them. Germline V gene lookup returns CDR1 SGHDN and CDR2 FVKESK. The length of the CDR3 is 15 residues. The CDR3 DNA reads TGTGCCAGCAGCCAAGGCCGTAGCGGTTTTTACGAGCAGTACTTC. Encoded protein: CASSQGRSGFYEQYF.

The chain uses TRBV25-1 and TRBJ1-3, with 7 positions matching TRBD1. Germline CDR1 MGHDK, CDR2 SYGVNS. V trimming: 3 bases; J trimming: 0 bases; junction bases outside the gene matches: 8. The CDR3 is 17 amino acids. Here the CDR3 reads CASSDHRDRLSGNTIYF. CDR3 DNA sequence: TGTGCCAGCAGTGACCACCGGGACAGACTCTCTGGAAACACCATATATTTT.

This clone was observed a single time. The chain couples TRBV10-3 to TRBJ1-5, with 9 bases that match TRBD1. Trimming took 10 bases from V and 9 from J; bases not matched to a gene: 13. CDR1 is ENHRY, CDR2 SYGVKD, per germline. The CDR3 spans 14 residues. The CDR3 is CASQVDRGPWPQHF. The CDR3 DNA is TGTGCCAGCCAAGTGGACAGGGGACCTTGGCCCCAGCATTTT.